The 17 T cell receptor beta chains below come from one sample, sequenced in a study of blood T cell repertoires in COVID-19. The protocol was immunoSEQ multiplex PCR, while the TCRdb copy is restricted to in-frame clones and leaves out a portion. This repertoire shows 140,000 to 150,000 clones, around 86% found once; its top ten account for around 8.5%. Material for sequencing was peripheral blood. The receptors were sampled from a human donor in a cohort sampled during active COVID-19.

CDR3 in amino acids: CASTTGLHAGELFF. CDR3 nucleotide sequence: TGTGCCAGCACGACAGGGTTACATGCCGGGGAGCTGTTTTTT. This sequence joins TRBV5-5 and TRBJ2-2; 7 nucleotides agree with TRBD1. CDR3 size: 14 residues. V lost 6 bases and J lost 6; bases outside the gene matches: 8. The germline V gene encodes CDR1 SGHKS and CDR2 YYEKEE (reference sequence).

V gene TRBV9 combines with J gene TRBJ2-1; D might be TRBD2 (5 bases). V was trimmed by 3 bases and J by 0 bases, leaving 19 bases between them. Germline V gives CDR1 SGDLS, CDR2 YYNGEE. This CDR3 has 18 residues. CDR3 loop: CASSARSGGASSYNEQFF. DNA of the CDR3: TGTGCCAGCAGCGCCCGTAGTGGAGGAGCGTCCTCCTACAATGAGCAGTTCTTC.

This sequence joins TRBV29-1 and TRBJ2-1; 7 bases align to TRBD1. The CDR3 contains 13 residues. With 4 bases clipped from V and 1 base from J, the junction kept 1 base outside the gene matches. Germline V gene data show CDR1 as SQVTM and CDR2 as ANQGSEA. CDR3 residues: CSVAQGSYNEQFF. The CDR3 DNA follows: TGCAGCGTTGCACAGGGGTCCTACAATGAGCAGTTCTTC.

V is TRBV7-8 and J is TRBJ1-2; D not certain. The CDR3 has 12 residues. V lost 3 bases and J 4 bases, leaving 6 bases between the germline ends. CDR1 is SGHVS and CDR2 is FQNEAQ in the germline V gene. The CDR3 sequence: CASSFSGYGYTF. Written as DNA, the CDR3 is TGTGCCAGCAGCTTCTCGGGCTATGGCTACACCTTC.

CDR3 loop: CASRRQAGYGYTF. For the CDR3, the DNA is TGTGCCAGCCGACGACAGGCAGGCTATGGCTACACCTTC. The rearrangement joins TRBV13 to TRBJ1-2; TRBD1 is a possible D gene (6 bases). Trimming removed 8 bases from V and 4 bases from J, with 14 bases in between. The CDR3 is made up of 13 amino acids. Germline V lookup: CDR1 PRHDT, CDR2 FYEKMQ (reference sequence).

This clone was picked up one time. The CDR3 loop is CASSRQAQGEQYF. The CDR3 DNA is TGTGCCAGCAGTAGACAAGCACAGGGCGAGCAGTACTTC. V gene TRBV7-7 combines with J gene TRBJ2-7; a possible D gene is TRBD1 (6 bases). The CDR3 covers 13 residues. In germline, CDR1 is SSHAT, CDR2 FNYEAQ (reference sequence). With 6 bases removed from V and 6 bases from J, the gap between germline ends came to 15 bases.

The rearrangement uses TRBV12-3 or TRBV12-4 and TRBJ2-7; 12 positions agree with TRBD2. With 8 bases clipped from V and 5 bases from J, the junction kept 4 bases outside the gene matches. The CDR3 loop spans 13 amino acids. CDR3 protein: CASRRTSGDEQYF. The CDR3 DNA reads as TGTGCCAGCCGTCGGACTAGCGGGGACGAGCAGTACTTC.

The chain is built from TRBV19 and TRBJ2-7; a possible D gene is TRBD1 (6 bases). V was cut by 3 bases and J by 2 bases, with 14 bases left in between. The CDR3 contains 15 residues. The germline V gene encodes CDR1 LNHDA and CDR2 SQIVND (reference sequence). Written as DNA, the CDR3 is TGTGCCAGTAGTATCCAGGGGACGACAACCTACGAGCAGTACTTC. Protein: CASSIQGTTTYEQYF.

The chain employs TRBV7-2 and TRBJ2-7; D is ambiguous. Germline V CDR1 and CDR2: SGHTA, FQGNSA. V lost 8 bases and J 0 bases, leaving 14 bases between the germline ends. This CDR3 region has 14 residues. The CDR3 region is CASSKEDISYEQYF. The CDR3 nucleotides read TGTGCCAGCTCAAAGGAAGACATCTCCTACGAGCAGTACTTC.

This chain joins TRBV5-6 and TRBJ2-7; the D gene is possibly TRBD1 (6 bases). The V gene lost 6 bases and the J gene lost 0 bases, with 16 bases spanning the gap. CDR1 and CDR2 (germline): SGHDT, YYEEEE. The CDR3 totals 15 residues. CDR3 sequence reads: CASTELGQPSYEQYF. The CDR3 nucleotides are TGTGCCAGCACCGAATTGGGACAACCCTCCTACGAGCAGTACTTC.

This clone was picked up a small number of times. J is TRBJ2-2 and V is TRBV24-1, with D possibly being TRBD1 (6 bases). The CDR3 runs to 14 residues. CDR1 KGHDR and CDR2 SFDVKD come from the germline V gene. Deletions cut 3 bases from V and 5 bases from J, with 9 bases between. The CDR3 DNA reads as TGTGCCACCAGTGATACAGGGTGGACCGGGGAGCTGTTTTTT. This translates into CATSDTGWTGELFF.

This sequence joins TRBV4-3 and TRBJ2-5, with unresolved D. V was shortened by 1 base and J by 2 bases, with 8 bases between the two germline ends. The CDR3 sequence is 14 residues long. Germline CDR1 and CDR2: LGHNA and YSLEER. The CDR3 region has the DNA TGCGCCAGCAGCCAAGGTCGGCGGCAAGAGACCCAGTACTTC. It encodes CASSQGRRQETQYF.

V is TRBV25-1 and J is TRBJ2-5, with TRBD2 matching 8 bases. This CDR3 has 14 amino acids. CDR1 is MGHDK and CDR2 is SYGVNS in the germline V gene. Trimming removed 8 bases from V and 3 bases from J; junction bases left unmatched: 8. The CDR3 sequence is CASLPGGAEETQYF. CDR3 coding DNA: TGTGCCAGCCTCCCGGGGGGGGCGGAAGAGACCCAGTACTTC.

The V call is TRBV28, the J call TRBJ2-6; 9 bases are a match to TRBD1. The CDR3 is 19 amino acids. J was trimmed by 4 bases and V by 8 bases; bases with no gene match: 18. Germline CDR1 and CDR2: MDHEN and SYDVKM. The CDR3 reads CASLSAAGQGGTGANVLTF. In DNA form, the CDR3 reads TGTGCCAGCCTCTCCGCCGCGGGACAGGGAGGAACCGGGGCCAACGTCCTGACTTTC.

The chain links TRBV5-1 to TRBJ2-1; 10 bases map to TRBD2. Losses at the gene ends were 0 bases for V and 0 bases for J; bases not matched to a gene: 3. The CDR3 is made up of 17 amino acids. Germline V gene lookup returns CDR1 SGHRS and CDR2 YFSETQ. The CDR3 region has the DNA TGCGCCAGCAGCTTGGTGGGACTAGCGATCTCCTACAATGAGCAGTTCTTC. Its translation is CASSLVGLAISYNEQFF.

The chain combines TRBV6-5 with TRBJ2-3; 7 positions match TRBD1. CDR1 is MNHEY, CDR2 SVGAGI, per germline. CDR3 length: 13 amino acids. V shed 5 bases, J shed 10 bases, and the junction held 9 bases outside the gene matches. The CDR3 coding sequence is TGTGCCAGCAGTCCCGGACAGGCCCTTCCGCAGTATTTT. The encoded protein is CASSPGQALPQYF.

The rearrangement joins TRBV5-1 to TRBJ2-7, with a tentative D call TRBD1 (6 bases). This CDR3 contains 14 residues. V was pared by 0 bases and J by 4 bases, with 11 bases between. Germline V gives CDR1 SGHRS, CDR2 YFSETQ. This CDR3 reads CASSLGQGMYEQYF. The DNA for the CDR3 is TGCGCCAGCAGCTTGGGGCAGGGGATGTACGAGCAGTACTTC.